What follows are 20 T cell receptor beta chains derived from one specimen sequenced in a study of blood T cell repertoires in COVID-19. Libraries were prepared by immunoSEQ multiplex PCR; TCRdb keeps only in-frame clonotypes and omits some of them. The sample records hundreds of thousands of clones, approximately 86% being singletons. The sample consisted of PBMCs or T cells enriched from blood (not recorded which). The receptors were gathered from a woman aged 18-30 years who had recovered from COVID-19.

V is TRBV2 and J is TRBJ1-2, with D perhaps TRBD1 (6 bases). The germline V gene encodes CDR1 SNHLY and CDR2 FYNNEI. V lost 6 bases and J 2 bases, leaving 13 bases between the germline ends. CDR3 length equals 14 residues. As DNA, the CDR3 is TGTGCCAGCAGCCCCAGGACAGAGAACTATGGCTACACCTTC. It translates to CASSPRTENYGYTF.

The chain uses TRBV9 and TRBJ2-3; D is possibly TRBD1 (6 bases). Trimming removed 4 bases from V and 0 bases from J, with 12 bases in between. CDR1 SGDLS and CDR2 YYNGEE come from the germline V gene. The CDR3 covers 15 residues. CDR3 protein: CASSPRTASTDTQYF. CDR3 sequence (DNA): TGTGCCAGCAGCCCCCGGACAGCTAGCACAGATACGCAGTATTTT. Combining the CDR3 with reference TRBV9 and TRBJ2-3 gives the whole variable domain DSGVTQTPKHLITATGQRVTLRCSPRSGDLSVYWYQQSLDQGLQFLIQYYNGEERAKGNILERFSAQQFPDLHSELNLSSLELGDSALYFCASSPRTASTDTQYFGPGTRLTVL.

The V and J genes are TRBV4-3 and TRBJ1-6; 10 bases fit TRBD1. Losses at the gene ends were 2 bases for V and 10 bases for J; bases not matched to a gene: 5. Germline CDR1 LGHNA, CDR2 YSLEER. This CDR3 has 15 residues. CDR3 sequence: CASSQRQGARSPLHF. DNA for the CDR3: TGCGCCAGCAGCCAAAGACAGGGGGCGCGGTCACCCCTCCACTTT.

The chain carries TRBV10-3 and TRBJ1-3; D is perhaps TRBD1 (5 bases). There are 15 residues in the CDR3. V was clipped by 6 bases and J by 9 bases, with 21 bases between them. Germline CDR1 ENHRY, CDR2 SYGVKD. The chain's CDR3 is CAISLGTVVGGTIYF. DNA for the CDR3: TGTGCCATCAGCTTGGGGACGGTAGTCGGGGGCACCATATATTTT.

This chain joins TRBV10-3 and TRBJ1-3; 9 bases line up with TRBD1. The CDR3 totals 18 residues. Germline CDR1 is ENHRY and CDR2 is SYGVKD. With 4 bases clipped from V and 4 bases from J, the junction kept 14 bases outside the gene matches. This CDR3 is CAISAEGQGFFNGNTIYF. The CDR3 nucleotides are TGTGCCATCAGTGCCGAAGGACAGGGGTTCTTTAACGGAAACACCATATATTTT.

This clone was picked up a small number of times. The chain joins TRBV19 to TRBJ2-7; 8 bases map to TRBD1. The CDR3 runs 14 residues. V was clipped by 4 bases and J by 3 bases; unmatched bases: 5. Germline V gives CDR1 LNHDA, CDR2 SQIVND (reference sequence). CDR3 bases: TGTGCCAGTAGTACCCGACAGGGGTACTACGAGCAGTACTTC. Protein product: CASSTRQGYYEQYF.

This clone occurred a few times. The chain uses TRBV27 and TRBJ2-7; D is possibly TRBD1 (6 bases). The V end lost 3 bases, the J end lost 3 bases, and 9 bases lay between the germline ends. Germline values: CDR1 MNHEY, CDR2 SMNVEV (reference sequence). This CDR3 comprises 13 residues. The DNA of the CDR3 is TGTGCCAGCAGTTTCTCGGGACACTACGAGCAGTACTTC. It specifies CASSFSGHYEQYF.

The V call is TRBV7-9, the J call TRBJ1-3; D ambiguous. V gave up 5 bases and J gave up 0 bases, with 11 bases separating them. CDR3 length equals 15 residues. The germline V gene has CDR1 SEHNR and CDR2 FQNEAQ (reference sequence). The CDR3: CASSRTESSGNTIYF. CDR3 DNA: TGTGCCAGCAGCCGTACAGAGAGCTCTGGAAACACCATATATTTT.

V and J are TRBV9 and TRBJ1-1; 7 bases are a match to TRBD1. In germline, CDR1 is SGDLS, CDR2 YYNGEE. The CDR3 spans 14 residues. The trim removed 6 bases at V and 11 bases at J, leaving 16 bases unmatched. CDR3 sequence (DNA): TGTGCCAGCACGTGGGACCCACAGGGGAGTGAGGCTTTCTTT. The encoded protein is CASTWDPQGSEAFF.

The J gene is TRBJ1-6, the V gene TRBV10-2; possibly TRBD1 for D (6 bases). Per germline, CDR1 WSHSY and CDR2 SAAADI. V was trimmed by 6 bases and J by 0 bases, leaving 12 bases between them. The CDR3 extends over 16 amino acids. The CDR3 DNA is TGCGCCAGCAGCTGGGACATCCGCTCCTATAATTCACCCCTCCACTTT. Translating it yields CASSWDIRSYNSPLHF.

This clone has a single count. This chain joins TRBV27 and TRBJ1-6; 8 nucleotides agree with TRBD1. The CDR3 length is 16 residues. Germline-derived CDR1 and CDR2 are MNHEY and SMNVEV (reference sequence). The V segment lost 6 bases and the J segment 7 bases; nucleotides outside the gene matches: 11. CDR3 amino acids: CASRTPGQGQNSPLHF. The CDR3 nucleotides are TGTGCCAGCAGAACACCAGGACAGGGACAGAATTCACCCCTCCACTTT.

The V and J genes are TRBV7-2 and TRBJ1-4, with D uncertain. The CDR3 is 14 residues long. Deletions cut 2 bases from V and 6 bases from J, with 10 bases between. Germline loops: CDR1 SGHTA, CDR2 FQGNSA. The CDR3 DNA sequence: TGTGCCAGCAGCTTAATGGGCCGAGATGAAAAACTGTTTTTT. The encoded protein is CASSLMGRDEKLFF.

CDR3 region: CASSVDSYGYTF. The CDR3, as DNA: TGTGCCAGCAGCGTAGACAGCTATGGCTACACCTTC. This rearrangement joins TRBV7-9 to TRBJ1-2, with TRBD1 as a possible D gene (5 bases). V lost 5 bases and J lost 4, with 8 bases in between. CDR1 is SEHNR, CDR2 FQNEAQ, per germline (reference sequence). This CDR3 contains 12 residues. Full variable domain (outside the CDR3, taken from reference TRBV7-9 and TRBJ1-2): DTGVSQNPRHKITKRGQNVTFRCDPISEHNRLYWYRQTLGQGPEFLTYFQNEAQLEKSRLLSDRFSAERPKGSFSTLEIQRTEQGDSAMYLCASSVDSYGYTFGSGTRLTVV.

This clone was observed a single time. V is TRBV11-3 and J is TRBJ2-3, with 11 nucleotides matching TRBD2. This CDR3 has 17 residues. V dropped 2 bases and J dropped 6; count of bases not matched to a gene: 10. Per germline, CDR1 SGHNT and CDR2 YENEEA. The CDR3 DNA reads TGTGCCAGCAGCTTAAGCTCGCTAGCGGGGGGCGGGGATACGCAGTATTTT. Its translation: CASSLSSLAGGGDTQYF.

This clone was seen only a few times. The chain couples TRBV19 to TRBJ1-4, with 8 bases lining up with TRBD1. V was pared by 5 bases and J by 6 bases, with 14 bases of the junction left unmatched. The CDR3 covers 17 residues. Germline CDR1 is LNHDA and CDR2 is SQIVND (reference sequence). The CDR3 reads CASSSSRTGLADEKLFF. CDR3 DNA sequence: TGTGCCAGTAGTTCCTCACGGACAGGGCTCGCGGATGAAAAACTGTTTTTT.

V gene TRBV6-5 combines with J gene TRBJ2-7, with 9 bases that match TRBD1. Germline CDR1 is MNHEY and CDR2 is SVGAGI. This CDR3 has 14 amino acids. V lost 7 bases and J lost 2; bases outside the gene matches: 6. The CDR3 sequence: CASNRGQGAYEQYF. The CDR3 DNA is TGTGCCAGCAATAGGGGACAGGGTGCCTACGAGCAGTACTTC.

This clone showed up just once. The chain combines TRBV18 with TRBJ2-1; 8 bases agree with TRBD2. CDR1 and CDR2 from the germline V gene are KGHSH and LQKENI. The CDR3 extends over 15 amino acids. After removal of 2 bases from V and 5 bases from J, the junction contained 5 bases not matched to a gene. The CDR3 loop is CASSPVAGTNNEQFF. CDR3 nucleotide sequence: TGTGCCAGCTCACCAGTAGCGGGGACTAACAATGAGCAGTTCTTC. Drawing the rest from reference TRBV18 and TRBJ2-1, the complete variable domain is NAGVMQNPRHLVRRRGQEARLRCSPMKGHSHVYWYRQLPEEGLKFMVYLQKENIIDESGMPKERFSAEFPKEGPSILRIQQVVRGDSAAYFCASSPVAGTNNEQFFGPGTRLTVL.

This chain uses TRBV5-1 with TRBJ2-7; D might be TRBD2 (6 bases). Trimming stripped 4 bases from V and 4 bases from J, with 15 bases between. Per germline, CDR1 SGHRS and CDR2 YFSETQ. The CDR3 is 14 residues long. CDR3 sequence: CASSVDPRGYEQYF. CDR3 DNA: TGCGCCAGCAGCGTGGACCCTCGGGGGTACGAGCAGTACTTC.

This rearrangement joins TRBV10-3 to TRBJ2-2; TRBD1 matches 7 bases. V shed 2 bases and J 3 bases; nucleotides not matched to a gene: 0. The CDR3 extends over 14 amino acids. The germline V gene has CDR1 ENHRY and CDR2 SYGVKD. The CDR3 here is CAISEDRDTGELFF. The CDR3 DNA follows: TGTGCCATCAGTGAGGACAGGGACACCGGGGAGCTGTTTTTT.

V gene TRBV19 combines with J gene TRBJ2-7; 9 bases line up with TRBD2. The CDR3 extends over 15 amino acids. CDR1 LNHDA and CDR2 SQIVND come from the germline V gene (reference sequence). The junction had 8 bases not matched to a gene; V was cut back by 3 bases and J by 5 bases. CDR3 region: CASSMVAGEVDEQYF. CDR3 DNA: TGTGCCAGTAGTATGGTAGCGGGAGAGGTCGACGAGCAGTACTTC.